These 7 T cell receptor beta chains were sequenced from one sample in a study of blood T cell repertoires in COVID-19. The repertoire was sequenced with immunoSEQ multiplex PCR; TCRdb's copy has only in-frame clones and lacks some. The data hold about 76,000 clones, with 86% observed a single time. The sequenced sample was peripheral blood. The origin of the receptors is a human donor in a cohort sampled during active COVID-19.

The chain recombines TRBV7-3 with TRBJ2-5, with D perhaps TRBD2 (6 bases). The ends were cut back, 1 base at V and 5 bases at J, with 8 bases in the middle. The CDR3 sequence is 13 residues long. The germline CDR1 and CDR2 sequences are SGHTA and FQGTGA. The CDR3 DNA is TGTGCCAGCAGCTTAAGCGGGGCGGAGACCCAGTACTTC. It translates to CASSLSGAETQYF.

This clone was counted once. The rearrangement joins TRBV6-5 to TRBJ2-3; possibly TRBD2 for D (7 bases). Deletions cut 6 bases from V and 5 bases from J, with 18 bases between. The CDR3 totals 15 residues. Germline loops: CDR1 MNHEY, CDR2 SVGAGI. The CDR3 DNA follows: TGTGCCAGCAGCCGGAGGGGGGGGATGAGAGATACGCAGTATTTT. Translated: CASSRRGGMRDTQYF.

The chain links TRBV15 to TRBJ1-1; TRBD1 matches 7 bases. Germline loops: CDR1 LNHNV, CDR2 YYDKDF (reference sequence). Germline trimming cut 7 bases from V and 0 bases from J; bases unmatched to any gene: 2. This CDR3 is built from 13 residues. The CDR3 is CATTTGLNTEAFF. In nucleotides, the CDR3 is TGTGCCACCACGACAGGGCTGAACACTGAAGCTTTCTTT.

The V and J genes are TRBV5-1 and TRBJ2-7; 9 nucleotides align to TRBD2. Germline trimming cut 5 bases from V and 2 bases from J; bases unmatched to any gene: 5. Germline lookup yields CDR1 SGHRS and CDR2 YFSETQ. CDR3 size: 14 residues. In nucleotides, the CDR3 is TGCGCCAGCAGAGCCCGACTAGCGGCCTACGAGCAGTACTTC. Translating it yields CASRARLAAYEQYF. The variable domain in full, with the rest retrieved from reference TRBV5-1 and TRBJ2-7, is KAGVTQTPRYLIKTRGQQVTLSCSPISGHRSVSWYQQTPGQGLQFLFEYFSETQRNKGNFPGRFSGRQFSNSRSEMNVSTLELGDSALYLCASRARLAAYEQYFGPGTRLTVT.

The chain combines TRBV11-2 with TRBJ2-3, with TRBD1 identical over 9 bases. CDR1 and CDR2 (germline): SGHAT, FQNNGV. CDR3 length: 17 amino acids. Germline trimming cut 1 base from V and 4 bases from J; bases unmatched to any gene: 9. Written as DNA, the CDR3 is TGTGCCAGCAGCTTAGCCCCGGACAGGGGACCATCAGATACGCAGTATTTT. This sequence encodes CASSLAPDRGPSDTQYF.

V is TRBV29-1 and J is TRBJ1-3; D is possibly TRBD1 (5 bases). The CDR3 extends over 10 amino acids. Deletions cut 7 bases from V and 8 bases from J, with 9 bases between. CDR1 SQVTM and CDR2 ANQGSEA come from the germline V gene. Here the CDR3 DNA reads TGCAGCGGCGGGGGAGACACCATATATTTT. Translation gives CSGGGDTIYF.

This sequence joins TRBV12-3 or TRBV12-4 and TRBJ2-7; a weak D match, TRBD2 (6 bases). V was clipped by 8 bases and J by 6 bases, with 14 bases between them. This CDR3 region has 12 residues. The chain's CDR3 is CASCLEGGEQYF. The CDR3 DNA follows: TGTGCCAGCTGCTTGGAGGGAGGCGAGCAGTACTTC.